The T cell receptor beta chain described here comes from a study of shared clonotypes between healthy human individuals. There are a few counts of this clone. Its antigen is unknown. General study findings and limits: Across subsets, estimated richness was generally greater for naive than for memory populations. The generation probabilities recorded for non-shared clonotypes fell below those of clonotypes shared by all four donors.

This table comes from immunoSEQ multiplex PCR, and its TCRdb copy is limited to in-frame clones, with some not included. This table holds about a million clones, approximately 80% found once. V dropped 5 bases and J dropped 2 bases, with 14 bases sitting between them. Germline CDR1 SGHTS, CDR2 YDEGEE. CDR3 size: 15 residues. The sequenced sample was memory CD4+ T cells from PBMCs. Subset here: CD45RA-negative fraction. This chain joins TRBV5-8 and TRBJ2-1, with D perhaps assigned TRBD1 or TRBD2 (5 bases each). The sequence derives from a man younger than 35 in good health. Some clones in this sample may be carry-over from other donors' samples. CDR3 nucleotide sequence: TGTGCCAGCAGGGTCGTTCGGGGACCCTACAATGAGCAGTTCTTC. Its protein is CASRVVRGPYNEQFF.